Listed here are 10 T cell receptor beta chains from one sample, sequenced in a study of cytomegalovirus exposure and HLA in healthy donors. PCR amplification relied on 60 Vbeta primers (plus 13 Jbeta primers). Assay: immunoSEQ multiplex PCR; the TCRdb copy retains only in-frame clones and omits some. Of 100,000 or so clones listed, approximately 76% are singletons. The sequenced material came from PBMCs. The receptors come from a man aged 35 to 55 in good health and CMV-seronegative.

The chain joins TRBV14 to TRBJ2-7; D gene uncertain. The CDR3 has 13 amino acids. Trimming took off 0 bases at V and 6 bases at J, with 9 bases between the two ends. Germline CDR1 is SGHDN and CDR2 is FVKESK. The chain's CDR3 is CASSQDPRREQYV. In DNA form, the CDR3 reads TGTGCCAGCAGCCAAGATCCCAGGCGCGAGCAGTACGTC.

V is TRBV18 and J is TRBJ2-7; 14 bases match TRBD2. CDR1 and CDR2 from the germline V gene are KGHSH and LQKENI. The CDR3 is made up of 20 amino acids. V shed 1 base, J shed 5 bases, and the junction held 16 bases outside the gene matches. The DNA for the CDR3 is TGTGCCAGCTCACCACATCCCTTCCCGACTAGCGGGGGGGCCATGAACGAGCAGTACTTC. Amino acids: CASSPHPFPTSGGAMNEQYF.

The chain employs TRBV6-6 and TRBJ2-5; possible D gene TRBD2, 6 bases. The CDR3 is 14 residues long. V was shortened by 4 bases and J by 2 bases, with 11 bases between the two germline ends. Germline CDR1 MNHNY, CDR2 SVGAGI (reference sequence). The CDR3 DNA reads TGTGCCAGCAGTTTACCTCGGGGGCAAGAGACCCAGTACTTC. This codes for CASSLPRGQETQYF.

V usage is TRBV4-1 and J usage is TRBJ1-4; 9 nucleotides agree with TRBD1. The CDR3 covers 15 residues. Losses at the gene ends were 1 base for V and 7 bases for J; bases not matched to a gene: 4. Germline CDR1 MGHRA, CDR2 YSYEKL. The CDR3 is CASSQVGTGFEKLFF. The CDR3 bases are TGCGCCAGCAGCCAAGTCGGGACAGGGTTTGAAAAACTGTTTTTT.

The chain links TRBV18 to TRBJ2-7, with 15 nucleotides matching TRBD2. V lost 4 bases to trimming and J lost 5 bases; unmatched junction nucleotides: 9. The CDR3 runs to 17 residues. The germline CDR1 and CDR2 sequences are KGHSH and LQKENI. CDR3: CASSRTGTSGGTNEQYV. CDR3 nucleotides: TGTGCCAGCTCACGAACCGGGACTAGCGGGGGGACCAACGAGCAGTACGTC.

The chain combines TRBV30 with TRBJ1-1, with D possibly TRBD1 on 5 matching bases. The CDR3 contains 14 residues. The ends were cut back, 0 bases at V and 2 bases at J, with 10 bases in the middle. The germline V gene has CDR1 GTSNPN and CDR2 SVGIG (reference sequence). The CDR3 is CAWSVMGGNTEAFF. The DNA of the CDR3 is TGTGCCTGGAGTGTAATGGGGGGAAACACTGAAGCTTTCTTT.

V gene TRBV5-1 combines with J gene TRBJ1-4; D gene unclear. Germline lookup yields CDR1 SGHRS and CDR2 YFSETQ. V lost 5 bases to trimming and J lost 0 bases, with 11 bases between them. The CDR3 consists of 15 residues. The CDR3 loop is CASSPLTATNEKLFF. The CDR3 DNA is TGCGCCAGCAGTCCCTTAACAGCAACTAATGAAAAACTGTTTTTT. The complete variable domain, with remaining parts taken from reference TRBV5-1 and TRBJ1-4, reads KAGVTQTPRYLIKTRGQQVTLSCSPISGHRSVSWYQQTPGQGLQFLFEYFSETQRNKGNFPGRFSGRQFSNSRSEMNVSTLELGDSALYLCASSPLTATNEKLFFGSGTQLSVL.

The rearrangement uses TRBV11-1 and TRBJ2-3; no clear D. Trimming shortened V by 6 bases and J by 2 bases, and 6 bases separated the two germline ends. The CDR3 extends over 12 amino acids. CDR1 is SGHAT, CDR2 FQDESV, per germline (reference sequence). CDR3 sequence reads: CASRLHTDTQYF. The CDR3 coding sequence is TGTGCCAGCAGACTGCACACAGATACGCAGTATTTT.

A word on this clone: It is likely a read error, because the conserved phenylalanine at the end of the CDR3 is missing. This chain links TRBV5-6 with TRBJ1-6; D may be TRBD1 (5 bases). This CDR3 has 14 amino acids. V shed 0 bases and J shed 9 bases, with 10 bases lying between them. CDR1 and CDR2 (germline): SGHDT, YYEEEE. CDR3 in amino acids: CASSLGARGSPLHL. CDR3 in DNA: TGTGCCAGCAGCTTGGGCGCAAGGGGTTCACCCCTCCACCTT.

V and J are TRBV7-2 and TRBJ2-1, with 9 bases identical to TRBD2. Germline V gives CDR1 SGHTA, CDR2 FQGNSA. The CDR3 sequence is 15 residues long. With V trimmed by 5 bases and J by 3 bases, 5 bases remained unmatched. DNA for the CDR3: TGTGCCAGCAGCCGTAGCGGGGGACTCTACAATGAGCAGTTCTTC. It is translated as CASSRSGGLYNEQFF. Full variable domain (rest looked up from reference TRBV7-2 and TRBJ2-1): GAGVSQSPSNKVTEKGKDVELRCDPISGHTALYWYRQSLGQGLEFLIYFQGNSAPDKSGLPSDRFSAERTGGSVSTLTIQRTQQEDSAVYLCASSRSGGLYNEQFFGPGTRLTVL.